A selection of T cell receptor beta chains follows, all from one sample in a study of cytomegalovirus exposure and HLA in healthy donors. Data came from immunoSEQ multiplex PCR; TCRdb stores just in-frame clones and leaves some out. The listing records over 45,000 clones. The specimen sequenced was PBMCs. The receptors here all came from a woman between 18 and 29 years old in good health and CMV-seronegative. Both conserved end residues are part of each CDR3. The order of the fields is J gene, V gene, CDR3 protein.

TRBJ1-5 TRBV28 CASSLSRVHQHF
TRBJ2-3 TRBV5-6 CASSFRLAGADTQYF
TRBJ2-2 TRBV7-7 CASSTGLNTGELFF
TRBJ2-5 TRBV5-1 CASRGLLAEQETQYF
TRBJ1-1 TRBV6-4 CASSDSSGGPTEAFF
TRBJ2-7 TRBV5-1 CASSVRDRAYEQYF
TRBJ1-2 TRBV7-9 CASSLQGQSYGYTF
TRBJ1-1 TRBV6-5 CASSYSWGRVNTEAFF
TRBJ2-1 TRBV9 CASSVEPGYRFF
TRBJ2-1 TRBV18 CASSPFGQGASSEQFF
TRBJ2-2 TRBV9 CASSGAAGYTGELFF
NA TRBV4-2 CASSQDLLAGSAYEQYF
TRBJ2-7 TRBV7-6 CASSLLAGGPPTGEQYF
TRBJ2-5 TRBV5-1 CASSTGGLETQYF
TRBJ2-5 TRBV5-6 CASSLVSSQETQYF
TRBJ1-2 TRBV9 CASSAGGMAGGFGYTF
TRBJ2-7 TRBV5-1 CASSSGWGDAYEQYF
TRBJ1-1 TRBV27 CASSLNRGSTEAFF
TRBJ2-7 TRBV11-3 CASSARGGDEQYF
TRBJ1-2 TRBV18 CASSPRDYGYTF